The next 20 T cell receptor beta chains were all read from a single sample in a study of cytomegalovirus exposure and HLA in healthy donors. The PCR contained 60 Vbeta and 13 Jbeta primers. Method: immunoSEQ multiplex PCR; TCRdb's copy keeps in-frame clones and lacks some. The table includes more than 85,000 clones, approximately 83% detected once. Input material: PBMCs. All receptors derive from a man aged 35 to 55 in good health and CMV-seronegative.

This chain links TRBV28 with TRBJ2-2, with 10 positions matching TRBD1. Per germline, CDR1 MDHEN and CDR2 SYDVKM. J gave up 4 bases and V 7 bases, and 6 bases lay outside the gene matches. The CDR3 is made up of 15 amino acids. CDR3 nucleotides: TGTGCCAGCATCCTGACAGGGGGCAGCACCGGGGAGCTGTTTTTT. This codes for CASILTGGSTGELFF.

The chain links TRBV27 to TRBJ2-1; perhaps TRBD1 as D (5 bases). Trimming left V 5 bases short and J 7 bases short, with 9 bases between. The CDR3 extends over 12 amino acids. Germline V gives CDR1 MNHEY, CDR2 SMNVEV (reference sequence). The CDR3, as DNA: TGTGCCAGCAGTCTTAACAGGAATGAGCAGTTCTTC. Its translation: CASSLNRNEQFF.

This rearrangement joins TRBV2 to TRBJ1-4, with TRBD1 identical over 7 bases. The J segment lost 7 bases and the V segment lost 10 bases, leaving 9 bases of the junction unmatched. CDR3 length: 13 residues. The germline CDR1 and CDR2 sequences are SNHLY and FYNNEI. The CDR3 reads CAIYRGGPEKLFF. The CDR3 DNA reads TGTGCCATCTACAGGGGCGGGCCTGAAAAACTGTTTTTT.

The chain employs TRBV6-1 and TRBJ1-5; 10 bases are a match to TRBD1. Losses at the gene ends were 6 bases for V and 3 bases for J; bases not matched to a gene: 5. Germline-derived CDR1 and CDR2 are MNHNS and SASEGT. There are 15 residues in the CDR3. CDR3 protein: CASRRGQGPNQPQHF. The CDR3 nucleotides are TGTGCCAGCAGGAGGGGACAGGGGCCCAATCAGCCCCAGCATTTT.

The J gene is TRBJ2-3, the V gene TRBV19; the D gene is possibly TRBD2 (6 bases). Looked up from germline, CDR1 is LNHDA and CDR2 is SQIVND (reference sequence). The CDR3 loop spans 15 amino acids. The germline V and J ends were trimmed by 2 bases and 4 bases, with 13 bases remaining between them. The CDR3 DNA reads TGTGCCAGTAGTATAAGTCCCCTAGCGTCAGATACGCAGTATTTT. It translates to CASSISPLASDTQYF.

The rearrangement links TRBV29-1 to TRBJ1-5, with D uncertain. Trimming removed 4 bases at V and 0 bases at J, with 7 bases between. This CDR3 has 13 residues. Per germline, CDR1 SQVTM and CDR2 ANQGSEA. The CDR3 sequence: CSVVVNSNQPQHF. The CDR3 DNA is TGCAGCGTTGTAGTTAATAGCAATCAGCCCCAGCATTTT. Full variable domain (outside the CDR3, taken from reference TRBV29-1 and TRBJ1-5): SAVISQKPSRDICQRGTSLTIQCQVDSQVTMMFWYRQQPGQSLTLIATANQGSEATYESGFVIDKFPISRPNLTFSTLTVSNMSPEDSSIYLCSVVVNSNQPQHFGDGTRLSIL.

The V call is TRBV2, the J call TRBJ1-2; 7 nucleotides line up with TRBD1. The CDR3 runs to 14 residues. CDR1 is SNHLY, CDR2 FYNNEI, per germline. Trimming removed 8 bases from V and 7 bases from J; junction bases left unmatched: 13. CDR3: CASQQDRPHLGYTF. CDR3 DNA: TGTGCCAGCCAGCAGGACAGGCCCCATCTTGGCTACACCTTC.

This chain links TRBV5-1 with TRBJ1-1; D is unresolved. This CDR3 has 12 amino acids. V dropped 7 bases and J dropped 1 base, with 8 bases sitting between them. The germline CDR1 and CDR2 sequences are SGHRS and YFSETQ. CDR3 bases: TGCGCCAGCTCGAGGGCGAACACTGAAGCTTTCTTT. Its translation: CASSRANTEAFF.

Only a few counts were recorded for this clone. The chain is built from TRBV9 and TRBJ1-6; D gene ambiguous. The CDR3 totals 14 residues. Per germline, CDR1 SGDLS and CDR2 YYNGEE. Trimming took off 2 bases at V and 10 bases at J, with 13 bases between the two ends. The CDR3 spells CASSVGIERSPLHF. CDR3 DNA: TGTGCCAGCAGCGTGGGTATTGAGAGGTCACCCCTCCACTTT.

The CDR3 sequence is CATSRGLAGPYEQYF. The CDR3 DNA sequence: TGTGCCACCAGCAGAGGACTAGCGGGCCCCTACGAGCAGTACTTC. The V and J genes are TRBV15 and TRBJ2-7; 10 bases match TRBD2. The CDR3 length is 15 residues. Germline CDR1 reads LNHNV; CDR2 reads YYDKDF (reference sequence). The V segment lost 1 base and the J segment 2 bases; nucleotides outside the gene matches: 2.

This clone has only one observation. The chain uses TRBV19 and TRBJ2-1, with D unclear. V was clipped by 3 bases and J by 9 bases, with 6 bases between them. This CDR3 comprises 11 residues. Germline V gives CDR1 LNHDA, CDR2 SQIVND (reference sequence). Here the CDR3 DNA reads TGTGCCAGTAGTATCAGTGGTGAGCAGTTCTTC. This translates into CASSISGEQFF. The full variable domain, rest sourced from reference TRBV19 and TRBJ2-1, is DGGITQSPKYLFRKEGQNVTLSCEQNLNHDAMYWYRQDPGQGLRLIYYSQIVNDFQKGDIAEGYSVSREKKESFPLTVTSAQKNPTAFYLCASSISGEQFFGPGTRLTVL.

The chain's CDR3 is CASPGRQNTEAFF. In DNA, the CDR3 is TGTGCCAGCCCAGGGCGACAGAACACTGAAGCTTTCTTT. V gene TRBV2 combines with J gene TRBJ1-1; a weak D match, TRBD1 (5 bases). Germline V gene data show CDR1 as SNHLY and CDR2 as FYNNEI. V lost 8 bases and J 1 base, leaving 11 bases between the germline ends. CDR3 size: 13 residues.

The rearrangement uses TRBV7-8 and TRBJ2-3; the match to TRBD2 covers 7 bases. Germline V gene sequence: CDR1 SGHVS, CDR2 FQNEAQ. The CDR3 length is 16 residues. V lost 3 bases to trimming and J lost 0 bases; unmatched junction nucleotides: 6. The CDR3 region is CASSFRDYRSTDTQYF. Here the CDR3 DNA reads TGTGCCAGCAGCTTCCGGGACTACCGAAGCACAGATACGCAGTATTTT.

This chain joins TRBV6-1 and TRBJ1-3; unclear D gene. The CDR3 contains 15 residues. CDR1 MNHNS and CDR2 SASEGT come from the germline V gene. The V end lost 4 bases, the J end lost 2 bases, and 12 bases lay between the germline ends. CDR3 residues: CASSALGGAGNTIYF. The CDR3 bases are TGTGCCAGCAGTGCCTTAGGCGGGGCTGGAAACACCATATATTTT.

The CDR3 sequence: CSVRQGFTDTQYF. As DNA, the CDR3 is TGCAGCGTTAGACAGGGCTTCACAGATACGCAGTATTTT. J is TRBJ2-3 and V is TRBV29-1, with TRBD1 matching over 7 bases. The germline V gene encodes CDR1 SQVTM and CDR2 ANQGSEA. This CDR3 has 13 amino acids. V lost 5 bases to trimming and J lost 2 bases; unmatched junction nucleotides: 4.

This chain joins TRBV27 and TRBJ2-7; 7 bases line up with TRBD1. The CDR3 runs to 17 residues. The germline CDR1 and CDR2 sequences are MNHEY and SMNVEV (reference sequence). V was pared by 5 bases and J by 9 bases, with 22 bases of the junction left unmatched. CDR3 nucleotides: TGTGCCAGCAGTCCGCCCTGGGGCAGGGGGAGCATGGCAACGCAGTACTTC. Its protein product is CASSPPWGRGSMATQYF.

In this sample, this clone turned up once. The CDR3 region has the DNA TGTGCCTGGAGTTCCCTACAGGGTCAGCCCCAGCATTTT. Its protein product is CAWSSLQGQPQHF. V is TRBV30 and J is TRBJ1-5; TRBD1 might be the D (6 bases). Germline lookup yields CDR1 GTSNPN and CDR2 SVGIG (reference sequence). The length of the CDR3 is 13 residues. The ends were cut back, 2 bases at V and 6 bases at J, with 11 bases in the middle.

The gene calls are TRBV14 and TRBJ2-7; 10 nucleotides match TRBD2. In germline, CDR1 is SGHDN, CDR2 FVKESK. J gave up 2 bases and V 4 bases, and 11 bases lay outside the gene matches. The CDR3 is 17 residues long. CDR3 amino acids: CASSRTSGAFRTYEQYF. The CDR3 DNA reads TGTGCCAGCAGCCGAACTAGCGGGGCCTTCCGGACCTACGAGCAGTACTTC.

This chain connects TRBV7-8 to TRBJ2-6; D remains unclear. V was clipped by 1 base and J by 2 bases, with 6 bases between them. The CDR3 runs 15 residues. The V gene's germline CDR1 is SGHVS and CDR2 FQNEAQ. In DNA form, the CDR3 reads TGTGCCAGCAGCTTAGACACAACTGGGGCCAACGTCCTGACTTTC. This codes for CASSLDTTGANVLTF. Supplemented by reference TRBV7-8 and TRBJ2-6, the full variable domain reads GAGVSQSPRYKVAKRGQDVALRCDPISGHVSLFWYQQALGQGPEFLTYFQNEAQLDKSGLPSDRFFAERPEGSVSTLKIQRTQQEDSAVYLCASSLDTTGANVLTFGAGSRLTVL.

The chain carries TRBV5-1 and TRBJ2-2; D unclear. V lost 4 bases to trimming and J lost 4 bases, with 8 bases between them. The CDR3 is 13 residues long. In germline, CDR1 is SGHRS, CDR2 YFSETQ. This CDR3 is CASSLSGTGELFF. The DNA for the CDR3 is TGCGCCAGCAGCCTTTCCGGCACCGGGGAGCTGTTTTTT.